This T cell receptor (beta chain) was recorded in a study of regulatory T cells in long-lasting Graves disease. Combining iRepertoire HTBI primers with Arm-PCR of CDR3 regions, the authors built TCR beta libraries. A single record per CDR3 protein comes from TCRdb applying MiXCR to the multiplex PCR reads. The sample carries 510,000 or so distinct CDR3 sequences, around 12% recorded once. The germline V gene has CDR1 SGHAT and CDR2 FQNNGV. The V gene lost 6 bases and the J gene lost 2 bases, with 17 bases spanning the gap. CDR3 length: 15 residues. This clonotype came up many times. Described time point: newly diagnosed GD, antithyroid drugs for less than 3 months. PBMC RNA was the source of the TCR library. The data were also submitted as part of a second study, on T cells in Graves' hyperthyroidism and ophthalmopathy. That investigation notes: In blood, most of the thyroid clonotypes expanded above 0.001 were also present.

The sequence was collected from a woman aged 25-40 years with Graves disease. The source was peripheral blood mononuclear cells (PBMCs), collected at new diagnosis, from a patient treated with antithyroid drugs. This chain joins TRBV11-2 and TRBJ2-7; TRBD2 might be the D (6 bases). The CDR3 is CASRAGLLNTYEQYF. The CDR3 nucleotides read TGTGCCAGCAGGGCCGGACTACTCAATACCTACGAGCAGTACTTC.